This T cell receptor beta chain appears in the sequencing data of a study of T cells in Graves' hyperthyroidism and ophthalmopathy. The investigators amplified TCR beta CDR3 regions from RNA transcripts. An initial round of RT-PCR targeting the TCR CDR3 relied on the HTBI primer set. TCRdb called the multiplex PCR reads again in MiXCR, with one record for every CDR3 protein. The repertoire holds about 380,000 distinct CDR3 sequences, with around a sixth as singletons. With 3 bases clipped from V and 3 bases from J, the junction kept 16 bases outside the gene matches. This CDR3 is built from 18 residues. Looked up from germline, CDR1 is SGDLS and CDR2 is YYNGEE.

The receptor was derived from a man in his late teens or twenties with Graves' ophthalmopathy. The chain joins TRBV9 to TRBJ2-3; TRBD2 agrees at 7 bases. The sample taken for sequencing was blood. The CDR3, as DNA: TGTGCCAGCAGCGCCTTTTGGAGCGGGGCCGGCGGGACAGATACGCAGTATTTT. This encodes CASSAFWSGAGGTDTQYF.